This is a list of T cell receptor beta chains from one sample in a study of T cell clonotyping in hematopoietic cell transplantation. The protocol was immunoSEQ multiplex PCR, while the TCRdb copy is restricted to in-frame clones and leaves out a portion. Here the sample spans over 9,500 clones, 65% to 80% being singletons. The sample consisted of peripheral blood mononuclear cells, taken 180 days after allogeneic stem cell transplant. The receptor source for this set is a male patient aged 55 to 70 who had an allogeneic stem cell transplant from an unrelated donor, so the T cells may come from the graft donor. Some clones in this sample may be carry-over from other donors' samples. The CDR3 runs from the conserved cysteine through the conserved F or W. A D gene is named only where the DNA matches it firmly. Some rows have no size entry. The others give once, few or many, or a class for an expanded clone.

size: -; D: TRBD2; V: TRBV29-1; J: TRBJ2-3; DNA: TGCAGCGTCTCGACTAGCGGGAGCACAGATACGCAGTATTTT; CDR3: CSVSTSGSTDTQYF
size: -; D: -; V: TRBV9; J: TRBJ2-3; DNA: TGTGCCAGCAGCTCCCGAGGACCCTTAGGAGATACGCAGTATTTT; CDR3: CASSSRGPLGDTQYF
size: -; D: -; V: TRBV5-4; J: TRBJ2-1; DNA: TGTGCCAGCAGCCCGGACTACGTCGGTGAGCAGTTCTTC; CDR3: CASSPDYVGEQFF
size: medium-sized; D: -; V: TRBV28; J: TRBJ2-3; DNA: TGTGCCAGCAGTCCGCTTGCTAGCACAGATACGCAGTATTTT; CDR3: CASSPLASTDTQYF
size: medium-sized; D: -; V: TRBV7-7; J: TRBJ2-2; DNA: TGTGCTAGCAGCCGCCCCACCGGGGAGCTGTTTTTT; CDR3: CASSRPTGELFF
size: few; D: -; V: TRBV6-5; J: TRBJ1-3; DNA: TGTGCCAGCAGTCTTCCTGGAAACACCATATATTTT; CDR3: CASSLPGNTIYF
size: -; D: TRBD1; V: TRBV6-1; J: TRBJ1-5; DNA: TGTGCCAGCAGTGAGACCAGGGGGGGGCCCCAGCATTTT; CDR3: CASSETRGGPQHF
size: -; D: TRBD2; V: TRBV4-2; J: TRBJ2-3; DNA: TGTGCCAGCAGCGCGCTAGCGGGGGGACCTAGCACAGATACGCAGTATTTT; CDR3: CASSALAGGPSTDTQYF
size: -; D: -; V: TRBV30; J: TRBJ2-7; DNA: TGTGCCTGGAGTGTCAGGGGCGTCTCCTACGAGCAGTACTTC; CDR3: CAWSVRGVSYEQYF
size: -; D: -; V: TRBV19; J: TRBJ1-5; DNA: TGTGCCAGTAGTGTTGGGGGGATTTTCAATCAGCCCCAGCATTTT; CDR3: CASSVGGIFNQPQHF
size: -; D: -; V: TRBV29-1; J: TRBJ2-7; DNA: TGCAGCGTTGAGGGACAAGCCTACGAGCAGTACTTC; CDR3: CSVEGQAYEQYF
size: few; D: -; V: TRBV4-2; J: TRBJ1-6; DNA: TGTGCCAGCAGCCAAGGTTTCACTCCAGATAATTCACCCCTCCACTTT; CDR3: CASSQGFTPDNSPLHF
size: -; D: -; V: TRBV5-8; J: TRBJ1-1; DNA: TGTGCCAGCAGCGCAACAGGGTCGAACACTGAAGCTTTCTTT; CDR3: CASSATGSNTEAFF
size: -; D: -; V: TRBV5-1; J: TRBJ1-5; DNA: TGCGCCAGCAGCCAAGACAGTGCGAATCAGCCCCAGCATTTT; CDR3: CASSQDSANQPQHF
size: -; D: TRBD1; V: TRBV29-1; J: TRBJ2-7; DNA: TGCAGCGTTGGAGTGGGGACAGGGGTGTACGAGCAGTACTTC; CDR3: CSVGVGTGVYEQYF
size: few; D: -; V: TRBV6-5; J: TRBJ1-1; DNA: TGTGCCAGCAATGCGGGCGACACTGAAGCTTTCTTT; CDR3: CASNAGDTEAFF
size: few; D: TRBD2; V: TRBV5-6; J: TRBJ2-7; DNA: TGTGCCAGCAGCTTGACTCTAGCGGGAGGGCCGAGCTTC; CDR3: CASSLTLAGGPSF
size: -; D: -; V: TRBV4-3; J: TRBJ1-6; DNA: TGCGCCAGCAGCCAAGATAGGACAGCGCCTAATGCACCCCTCCACTTT; CDR3: CASSQDRTAPNAPLHF
size: -; D: TRBD1; V: TRBV6-6; J: TRBJ2-3; DNA: TGTGCCAGCAAGGGGGCAATCACAGATACGCAGTATTTT; CDR3: CASKGAITDTQYF
size: -; D: TRBD1; V: TRBV29-1; J: TRBJ1-2; DNA: TGCAGCGTCCGGGACAGGGGAGACTATGGCTACACCTTC; CDR3: CSVRDRGDYGYTF
size: -; D: TRBD1; V: TRBV6-5; J: TRBJ2-2; DNA: TGTGCCAGCAGATCTGGACAGGGTTCGTCCGGGGAGCTGTTTTTT; CDR3: CASRSGQGSSGELFF
size: -; D: -; V: TRBV19; J: TRBJ1-6; DNA: TGTGCCAGTAGTATAGTACCGCCCTCCTATAATTCACCCCTCCACTTT; CDR3: CASSIVPPSYNSPLHF
size: -; D: TRBD2; V: TRBV6-5; J: TRBJ2-7; DNA: TGTGCCAGCAGAGGACTAGCCGAGCAGTACTTC; CDR3: CASRGLAEQYF
size: -; D: -; V: TRBV9; J: TRBJ1-1; DNA: TGTGCCAGCAGCGCAGCGGTGGGCATTGAAGCTTTCTTT; CDR3: CASSAAVGIEAFF
size: -; D: TRBD1; V: TRBV6-5; J: TRBJ1-2; DNA: TGTGCCAGCAGTTACTCAGGGGGCGAATATGGCTACACCTTC; CDR3: CASSYSGGEYGYTF
size: -; D: TRBD2; V: TRBV4-2; J: TRBJ2-7; DNA: TGTGCCAGCAGCCGAACTAGCGGGGGGGCCGACGAGCAGTACTTC; CDR3: CASSRTSGGADEQYF
size: -; D: -; V: TRBV9; J: TRBJ2-7; DNA: TGTGCCAGCAGCCCTGAGCAGTACTTC; CDR3: CASSPEQYF
size: -; D: TRBD1; V: TRBV30; J: TRBJ2-2; DNA: TGTGCCTGGGGTGGACAGGTTCAATCCGGGGAGCTGTTTTTT; CDR3: CAWGGQVQSGELFF
size: -; D: -; V: TRBV30; J: TRBJ2-7; DNA: TGTGCCTGGAGTGCGCAGGGGAGAGGGTTTGCGAACGAGCAGTACTTC; CDR3: CAWSAQGRGFANEQYF
size: once; D: -; V: TRBV9; J: TRBJ1-1; DNA: TGTGCCAGCAGCGTAGGTCGACATAGCCCGAACACTGAAGCTTTCTTT; CDR3: CASSVGRHSPNTEAFF
size: -; D: -; V: TRBV5-1; J: TRBJ2-7; DNA: TGCGCCAGCAGCCCGACAGGCTACGAGCAGTACTTC; CDR3: CASSPTGYEQYF
size: -; D: -; V: TRBV28; J: TRBJ1-5; DNA: TGTGCCAGCAGTTTTTCCGACCCTAGCAATCAGCCCCAGCATTTT; CDR3: CASSFSDPSNQPQHF
size: -; D: -; V: TRBV6-6; J: TRBJ2-1; DNA: TGTGCCAGCAGTCCCGTTCGAGCGTTGGTGGGAAATGAGCAGTTCTTC; CDR3: CASSPVRALVGNEQFF
size: -; D: -; V: TRBV27; J: TRBJ1-2; DNA: TGTGCCAGCAGTTTATCGGCAGACATCTATGGCTACACCTTC; CDR3: CASSLSADIYGYTF
size: -; D: -; V: TRBV4-1; J: TRBJ1-5; DNA: TGCGCCAGCAACTTGGACGGACATAGCAATCAGCCCCAGCATTTT; CDR3: CASNLDGHSNQPQHF
size: -; D: -; V: TRBV6-6; J: TRBJ1-4; DNA: TGTGCCAGCACCAACTGGCAGGGGAATGAAAAACTGTTTTTT; CDR3: CASTNWQGNEKLFF
size: -; D: -; V: TRBV30; J: TRBJ2-3; DNA: TGTGCCTGGAGCCCGATAACAGATACGCAGTATTTT; CDR3: CAWSPITDTQYF
size: -; D: -; V: TRBV5-6; J: TRBJ1-6; DNA: TGTGCCAGCAGCTTTCATCCGGGGGAGAGCTCCTATAATTCACCCCTCCACTTT; CDR3: CASSFHPGESSYNSPLHF
size: -; D: TRBD1; V: TRBV6-5; J: TRBJ2-7; DNA: TGTGCCAGCAGTCCTGGGACAGAGCGCTACGAGCAGTACTTC; CDR3: CASSPGTERYEQYF
size: few; D: -; V: TRBV6-5; J: TRBJ1-2; DNA: TGTGCCAGCAGCTCCGGACAAGAATTGGCTGGCTACACCTTC; CDR3: CASSSGQELAGYTF